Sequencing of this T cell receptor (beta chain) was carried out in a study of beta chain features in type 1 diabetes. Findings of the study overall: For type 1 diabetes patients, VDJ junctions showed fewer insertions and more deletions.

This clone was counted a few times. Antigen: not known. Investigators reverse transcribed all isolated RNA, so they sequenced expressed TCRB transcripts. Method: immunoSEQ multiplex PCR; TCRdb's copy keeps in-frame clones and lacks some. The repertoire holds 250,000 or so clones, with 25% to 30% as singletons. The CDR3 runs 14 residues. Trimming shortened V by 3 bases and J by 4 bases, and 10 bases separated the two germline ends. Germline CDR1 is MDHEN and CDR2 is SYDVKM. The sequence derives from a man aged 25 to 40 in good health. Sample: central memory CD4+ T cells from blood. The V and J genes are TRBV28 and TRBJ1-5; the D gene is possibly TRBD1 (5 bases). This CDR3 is CASSFPTANQPQHF. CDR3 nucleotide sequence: TGTGCCAGCAGTTTTCCGACAGCTAATCAGCCCCAGCATTTT. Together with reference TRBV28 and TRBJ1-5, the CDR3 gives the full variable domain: DVKVTQSSRYLVKRTGEKVFLECVQDMDHENMFWYRQDPGLGLRLIYFSYDVKMKEKGDIPEGYSVSREKKERFSLILESASTNQTSMYLCASSFPTANQPQHFGDGTRLSIL.